These 13 T cell receptor beta chains were sequenced from one sample in a study of T cell repertoires in cytomegalovirus infection. Antigens for these TCRs are unknown. TCRdb reprocessed the reads with MiXCR, giving one entry per CDR3 protein. The profile shows 800,000 to 950,000 distinct CDR3 sequences, approximately 32% of them singletons. The input for sequencing was cultured CD8+ T cells from PBMCs, taken from culture after CMV antigen stimulation. These receptors were collected from a human donor in good health (CMV status not recorded). Some clones in this sample may be carry-over from other donors' samples.

This sequence joins TRBV6-2 or TRBV6-3 and TRBJ1-2; 10 bases line up with TRBD1. The CDR3 runs 14 residues. Germline CDR1 reads MNHEY; CDR2 reads SVGEGT. J gave up 8 bases and V 6 bases, and 9 bases lay outside the gene matches. The CDR3 region has the DNA TGTGCCAGCAGCCACCCAGGACAGGGGGGAGGCTACACCTTC. Protein sequence: CASSHPGQGGGYTF.

This chain joins TRBV24-1 and TRBJ2-3; the D is unclear. Germline CDR1 is KGHDR and CDR2 is SFDVKD. The ends were cut back, 3 bases at V and 5 bases at J, with 14 bases in the middle. The CDR3 extends over 15 amino acids. CDR3 in amino acids: CATSDPGAWKDTQYF. Here the CDR3 DNA reads TGTGCCACCAGTGATCCGGGCGCGTGGAAAGATACGCAGTATTTT.

The sample holds many counts of this clonotype. The V gene is TRBV28, the J gene TRBJ1-5, with TRBD1 matching over 8 bases. Losses at the gene ends were 4 bases for V and 8 bases for J; bases not matched to a gene: 7. The CDR3 runs to 14 residues. Looked up from germline, CDR1 is MDHEN and CDR2 is SYDVKM. The CDR3 spells CASSSQGAGKPQHF. CDR3 in DNA: TGTGCCAGCAGTTCCCAGGGGGCGGGAAAGCCCCAGCATTTT.

This clonotype was found many times. The chain employs TRBV7-2 and TRBJ2-3; D possibly corresponds to TRBD1 (5 bases). Germline V gene lookup returns CDR1 SGHTA and CDR2 FQGNSA. V was trimmed by 4 bases and J by 0 bases, leaving 5 bases between them. CDR3 length: 13 amino acids. The CDR3 DNA is TGTGCCAGCAGCTGGACAAGCACAGATACGCAGTATTTT. It is translated as CASSWTSTDTQYF.

The DNA of the CDR3 is TGTGCCAGCAGTCATTTTTCCAGGACAGGGGAGTACGAGCAGTACTTC. Protein sequence: CASSHFSRTGEYEQYF. The chain links TRBV12-3 or TRBV12-4 to TRBJ2-7, with 9 positions matching TRBD1. The J segment lost 4 bases and the V segment lost 5 bases, leaving 12 bases of the junction unmatched. The CDR3 consists of 16 residues.

V usage is TRBV20-1 and J usage is TRBJ2-1; perhaps D is TRBD1 or TRBD2 (5 bases each). Trimming removed 3 bases at V and 8 bases at J, with 20 bases between. The germline V gene has CDR1 DFQATT and CDR2 SNEGSKA (reference sequence). This CDR3 has 15 amino acids. CDR3 loop: CSASEMGPAFDEQFF. The CDR3 DNA follows: TGCAGTGCTAGCGAAATGGGACCAGCATTCGATGAGCAGTTCTTC.

The rearrangement joins TRBV7-9 to TRBJ2-3; TRBD1 matches 9 bases. The J segment lost 0 bases and the V segment lost 5 bases, leaving 12 bases of the junction unmatched. The CDR3 sequence is 18 residues long. Germline lookup yields CDR1 SEHNR and CDR2 FQNEAQ (reference sequence). The CDR3 sequence is CASSRKGQGQTSTDTQYF. The CDR3 DNA follows: TGTGCCAGCAGCCGCAAGGGACAGGGACAAACCAGCACAGATACGCAGTATTTT.

The V and J genes are TRBV15 and TRBJ2-2; perhaps TRBD2 as D (6 bases). This CDR3 contains 16 residues. V was trimmed by 3 bases and J by 0 bases, leaving 11 bases between them. Germline assignment: CDR1 LNHNV and CDR2 YYDKDF (reference sequence). CDR3 sequence reads: CATSRPGTANTGELFF. CDR3 DNA: TGTGCCACCAGCAGGCCTGGGACTGCGAACACCGGGGAGCTGTTTTTT.

The V gene is TRBV15, the J gene TRBJ2-3; D gene ambiguous. The V end lost 4 bases, the J end lost 2 bases, and 1 base lay between the germline ends. Germline values: CDR1 LNHNV, CDR2 YYDKDF (reference sequence). The CDR3 length is 11 residues. CDR3 in amino acids: CATSNTDTQYF. DNA of the CDR3: TGTGCCACCAGCAACACAGATACGCAGTATTTT.

The sample holds many counts of this clonotype. The chain employs TRBV6-5 and TRBJ2-1; D could derive from TRBD1 or TRBD2 (5 bases each). Germline-derived CDR1 and CDR2 are MNHEY and SVGAGI. This CDR3 spans 16 amino acids. Trimming cost V 0 bases and J 0 bases, with 9 bases left between them. The CDR3 bases are TGTGCCAGCAGTTACTCGGCAGGGAGCTCCTACAATGAGCAGTTCTTC. This codes for CASSYSAGSSYNEQFF.

This clonotype appeared once. This sequence joins TRBV19 and TRBJ1-5; D is ambiguous. Trimming removed 3 bases at V and 4 bases at J, with 10 bases between. The CDR3 totals 14 residues. Germline assignment: CDR1 LNHDA and CDR2 SQIVND (reference sequence). The CDR3 sequence: CASSIGLTNQPQHF. The DNA for the CDR3 is TGTGCCAGTAGTATTGGGCTGACTAATCAGCCCCAGCATTTT.

This clonotype appeared once. The chain joins TRBV19 to TRBJ1-5; no clear D. The CDR3 has 16 residues. V was cut by 1 base and J by 4 bases, with 14 bases left in between. The germline V gene has CDR1 LNHDA and CDR2 SQIVND (reference sequence). The CDR3 bases are TGTGCCAGTAGTATAGGCACGTGCGTCGGGAATCAGCCCCAGCATTTT. Translation: CASSIGTCVGNQPQHF.

The genes are TRBV28 and TRBJ2-7; 8 bases align to TRBD1. This CDR3 contains 14 residues. J lost 4 bases, V lost 7 bases, and 9 bases had no gene match. Germline V gives CDR1 MDHEN, CDR2 SYDVKM. The CDR3 sequence: CASKGTGLRYEQYV. The CDR3 coding sequence is TGTGCCAGCAAGGGGACAGGACTACGTTACGAGCAGTACGTC.